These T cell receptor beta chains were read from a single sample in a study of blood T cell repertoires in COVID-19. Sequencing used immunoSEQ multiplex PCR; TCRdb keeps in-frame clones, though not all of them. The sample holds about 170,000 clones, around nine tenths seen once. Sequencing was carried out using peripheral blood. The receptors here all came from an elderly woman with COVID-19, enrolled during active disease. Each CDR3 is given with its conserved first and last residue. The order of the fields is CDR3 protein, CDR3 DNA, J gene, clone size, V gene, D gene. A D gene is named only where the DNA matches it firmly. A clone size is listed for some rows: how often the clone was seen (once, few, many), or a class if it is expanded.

cdr3_aa: CASSLTPGGEQPQHF
cdr3_nt: TGTGCCAGTAGTCTTACCCCAGGGGGCGAGCAGCCCCAGCATTTT
j_call: TRBJ1-5
clone_size: few
v_call: TRBV19
d_call: TRBD1

cdr3_aa: CATSRDRGETGELFF
cdr3_nt: TGTGCCACCAGCCGAGACAGGGGAGAAACCGGGGAGCTGTTTTTT
j_call: TRBJ2-2
clone_size: many
v_call: TRBV15
d_call: TRBD1

cdr3_aa: CASSLITEAFF
cdr3_nt: TGTGCCAGCAGTCTTATCACTGAAGCTTTCTTT
j_call: TRBJ1-1
clone_size: once
v_call: TRBV6-5
d_call: NA

cdr3_aa: CASSDPTGTSSPAGELFF
cdr3_nt: TGCGCCAGCAGCGACCCAACCGGGACTTCATCCCCTGCCGGGGAGCTGTTTTTT
j_call: TRBJ2-2
clone_size: NA
v_call: TRBV5-1
d_call: NA

cdr3_aa: CASSGRDRGRNSPLHF
cdr3_nt: TGTGCCAGCAGCGGCAGGGACAGGGGGAGGAATTCACCCCTCCACTTT
j_call: TRBJ1-6
clone_size: NA
v_call: TRBV7-6
d_call: TRBD1

cdr3_aa: CASSFQGKVEAFF
cdr3_nt: TGTGCCAGCAGTTTCCAGGGGAAAGTTGAAGCTTTCTTT
j_call: TRBJ1-1
clone_size: few
v_call: TRBV2
d_call: NA

cdr3_aa: CASSMAGMQPQHF
cdr3_nt: TGTGCCAGTAGTATGGCGGGGATGCAGCCCCAGCATTTT
j_call: TRBJ1-5
clone_size: NA
v_call: TRBV19
d_call: NA

cdr3_aa: CASSLFIGDEKLFF
cdr3_nt: TGTGCCAGCAGTTTATTTATAGGGGATGAAAAACTGTTTTTT
j_call: TRBJ1-4
clone_size: once
v_call: TRBV28
d_call: NA

cdr3_aa: CASSDPRGWVTENIQYF
cdr3_nt: TGTGCCAGCAGTGACCCCAGGGGGTGGGTCACCGAAAACATTCAGTACTTC
j_call: TRBJ2-4
clone_size: once
v_call: TRBV6-4
d_call: TRBD1

cdr3_aa: CASSVQPQEGQVTHEQYF
cdr3_nt: TGTGCCAGCAGCGTACAACCCCAGGAGGGACAGGTGACCCACGAGCAGTACTTC
j_call: TRBJ2-7
clone_size: NA
v_call: TRBV9
d_call: TRBD1

cdr3_aa: CASSLGTDNEQFF
cdr3_nt: TGCGCCAGCAGCCTGGGGACAGACAATGAGCAGTTCTTC
j_call: TRBJ2-1
clone_size: once
v_call: TRBV5-1
d_call: TRBD1

cdr3_aa: CASSLKPNTEAFF
cdr3_nt: TGTGCCAGCAGCTTAAAGCCGAACACTGAAGCTTTCTTT
j_call: TRBJ1-1
clone_size: NA
v_call: TRBV5-8
d_call: NA

cdr3_aa: CASSQGGSRGNEQFF
cdr3_nt: TGTGCCAGCAGCCAGGGCGGGAGCAGGGGCAATGAGCAGTTCTTC
j_call: TRBJ2-1
clone_size: NA
v_call: TRBV7-3
d_call: NA

cdr3_aa: CASRDGTGGGYGYTF
cdr3_nt: TGTGCCAGCAGGGACGGGACAGGGGGAGGCTATGGCTACACCTTC
j_call: TRBJ1-2
clone_size: NA
v_call: TRBV6-5
d_call: TRBD1

cdr3_aa: CASSEEPLNQPQHF
cdr3_nt: TGTGCCAGCAGTGAAGAGCCCCTCAATCAGCCCCAGCATTTT
j_call: TRBJ1-5
clone_size: NA
v_call: TRBV6-1
d_call: NA

cdr3_aa: CASSGGTGIYGYTF
cdr3_nt: TGTGCCAGTAGTGGTGGGACAGGAATCTATGGCTACACCTTC
j_call: TRBJ1-2
clone_size: NA
v_call: TRBV19
d_call: TRBD1

cdr3_aa: CASSQDSSGGNEQFF
cdr3_nt: TGTGCCAGCAGCCAAGACTCTAGCGGGGGGAATGAGCAGTTCTTC
j_call: TRBJ2-1
clone_size: NA
v_call: TRBV4-2
d_call: TRBD2